This T cell receptor beta chain was recorded in a study of cytomegalovirus exposure and HLA in healthy donors. Regarding the study as a whole: The study assumed roughly uniform donor sequencing depth for presence/absence analyses.

In the PCR, 60 Vbeta and 13 Jbeta primers were used. Some clones are missing from TCRdb's copy, which holds only in-frame ones; the method was immunoSEQ multiplex PCR. The table lists around 100,000 clones, approximately 70% of them singletons. The V segment lost 0 bases and the J segment 4 bases; nucleotides outside the gene matches: 1. Germline V gene data show CDR1 as SGHDT and CDR2 as YYEEEE. The CDR3 contains 14 residues. With regard to this clone: What it binds is unknown.

The sequence came from a man aged 40-49 years in good health and CMV-seropositive. V and J are TRBV5-6 and TRBJ1-2; 9 bases are shared with TRBD1. Sequences were obtained from PBMCs. CDR3 DNA sequence: TGTGCCAGCAGCTTGGGACAGGGGGGCTATGGCTACACCTTC. Its translation is CASSLGQGGYGYTF.